Listed below are T cell receptor beta chains from one sample, sequenced in a study of response to subunit inactivated influenza vaccine. TCRdb re-called the RT-PCR reads with MiXCR, one entry per CDR3 protein. Among some 540,000 distinct CDR3 sequences listed, around 21% were seen once. This sample also appeared in a second study, on T cells expressing NK-cell markers.

This specimen consisted of CD4+ T cells sorted from PBMCs, obtained roughly 12 days after vaccination. Source of these receptors: a man aged 45-65 years who received an inactivated influenza vaccine. Each CDR3 is given with its conserved first and last residue. The order of the fields is CDR3 DNA, CDR3 protein, clone size, J gene, V gene, D gene. The D gene is left open where the match is weak. Size is omitted from some rows. Given values are once, few, many or a class for expanded clones.

CDR3nt: TGTGCCAGCAGCACTCTTAGGACAGCTTCTAATGAAAAACTGTTTTTT
CDR3aa: CASSTLRTASNEKLFF
abundance: many
j_gene: TRBJ1-4
v_gene: TRBV11-2
d_gene: .

CDR3nt: TGTGCCAGCAGTTTATCTCGGGGGCGGGCTTTCTTT
CDR3aa: CASSLSRGRAFF
abundance: few
j_gene: TRBJ1-1
v_gene: TRBV12-3/TRBV12-4
d_gene: .

CDR3nt: TGCGCCAGCAGCTTGAGGCCGGACAGGGGGACCTATGGCTACACCTTC
CDR3aa: CASSLRPDRGTYGYTF
abundance: .
j_gene: TRBJ1-2
v_gene: TRBV5-1
d_gene: TRBD1

CDR3nt: TGTGCCAGCAGTCCGCACGAACAGTCTACCTATAATTCACCCCTCCACTTT
CDR3aa: CASSPHEQSTYNSPLHF
abundance: few
j_gene: TRBJ1-6
v_gene: TRBV28
d_gene: .

CDR3nt: TGCGTCAGCAGCTTGGAGTTGGCCATGCCTCGGGAGCAGTACTTC
CDR3aa: CVSSLELAMPREQYF
abundance: .
j_gene: TRBJ2-7
v_gene: TRBV5-1
d_gene: .

CDR3nt: TGTGCCAGCAGTTTAGAGAGCCAGGGTGGGTACAATGAGCAGTTCTTC
CDR3aa: CASSLESQGGYNEQFF
abundance: .
j_gene: TRBJ2-1
v_gene: TRBV12-3/TRBV12-4
d_gene: .

CDR3nt: TGTGCCAGCACCCGACAGGGGGGCTACGAGCAGTACTTC
CDR3aa: CASTRQGGYEQYF
abundance: few
j_gene: TRBJ2-7
v_gene: TRBV25-1
d_gene: TRBD1

CDR3nt: TGTGCCAGCAGTGATGGCCGATTGGGATATGACAAAAACATTCAGTACTTC
CDR3aa: CASSDGRLGYDKNIQYF
abundance: few
j_gene: TRBJ2-4
v_gene: TRBV6-2/TRBV6-3
d_gene: .

CDR3nt: TGTGCCAGCAGCCTAGGACAGGGGAGTAGGTACGAGCAGTACTTC
CDR3aa: CASSLGQGSRYEQYF
abundance: .
j_gene: TRBJ2-7
v_gene: TRBV11-3
d_gene: TRBD1

CDR3nt: TGTGCCAGCTGGGCGATCTCTGGAAACACCATATATTTT
CDR3aa: CASWAISGNTIYF
abundance: few
j_gene: TRBJ1-3
v_gene: TRBV6-2/TRBV6-3
d_gene: .

CDR3nt: TGTGCCACCCGAGGCGGGGGGATCAATGAGCAGTTCTTC
CDR3aa: CATRGGGINEQFF
abundance: .
j_gene: TRBJ2-1
v_gene: TRBV10-3
d_gene: TRBD2

CDR3nt: TGTGCCAGCAGTCCCAGGACAGGGGCTAGCAATCAGCCCCAGCATTTT
CDR3aa: CASSPRTGASNQPQHF
abundance: few
j_gene: TRBJ1-5
v_gene: TRBV12-3/TRBV12-4
d_gene: TRBD1

CDR3nt: TGCTACTCCGGACAGGGGACCTATGGCTACACCTTC
CDR3aa: CYSGQGTYGYTF
abundance: .
j_gene: TRBJ1-2
v_gene: TRBV28
d_gene: TRBD1

CDR3nt: TGTGCCATCAGCCCGACTAGCGGGTCTTTAGAGACCCAGTACTTC
CDR3aa: CAISPTSGSLETQYF
abundance: .
j_gene: TRBJ2-5
v_gene: TRBV10-3
d_gene: TRBD2

CDR3nt: TGTGCCAGCCATAGCACAGCTACGCAGTATTTT
CDR3aa: CASHSTATQYF
abundance: .
j_gene: TRBJ2-3
v_gene: TRBV11-2
d_gene: .

CDR3nt: TGTGCCAGCAGCTCCAGAGAGGCCGGGGAGCTGTTTTTT
CDR3aa: CASSSREAGELFF
abundance: medium-sized
j_gene: TRBJ2-2
v_gene: TRBV7-7
d_gene: .

CDR3nt: TGCAGTGCTAGAGATCCGACCTACAATGAGCAGTTCTTC
CDR3aa: CSARDPTYNEQFF
abundance: once
j_gene: TRBJ2-1
v_gene: TRBV20-1
d_gene: .

CDR3nt: TGTGCCAGCAGCTTAGCGGGGCGGGAAGGCGAGCAGTACTTC
CDR3aa: CASSLAGREGEQYF
abundance: .
j_gene: TRBJ2-7
v_gene: TRBV7-9
d_gene: .

CDR3nt: TGTGCCAGCAGTCGGTCAAACCGGAACACTGAAGCTTTCTTT
CDR3aa: CASSRSNRNTEAFF
abundance: many
j_gene: TRBJ1-1
v_gene: TRBV12-3/TRBV12-4
d_gene: .

CDR3nt: TGTGCCAGCTCCACCCCGGGACTAGCGGTCGACGAGCAGTACTTC
CDR3aa: CASSTPGLAVDEQYF
abundance: few
j_gene: TRBJ2-7
v_gene: TRBV2
d_gene: TRBD2

CDR3nt: TGTGCCAGCAGTAGGGCAGGGGGTAGACCCCTCCACTTT
CDR3aa: CASSRAGGRPLHF
abundance: .
j_gene: TRBJ1-6
v_gene: TRBV28
d_gene: TRBD1

CDR3nt: TGCGCCAGCAGCCAATATTTCGGGGATACGCAGTATTTT
CDR3aa: CASSQYFGDTQYF
abundance: .
j_gene: TRBJ2-3
v_gene: TRBV4-1
d_gene: .

CDR3nt: TGTGCCAGCAGCGCCAAGGTCGCACCACTCACTGAAGCTTTCTTT
CDR3aa: CASSAKVAPLTEAFF
abundance: once
j_gene: TRBJ1-1
v_gene: TRBV9
d_gene: .

CDR3nt: TGCGCCAGCAGCCAAGGATTTTTGGTTGGCGAGCAGTACTTC
CDR3aa: CASSQGFLVGEQYF
abundance: few
j_gene: TRBJ2-7
v_gene: TRBV4-1
d_gene: .

CDR3nt: TGTGCCAGCAGTTTACTGGCAGGGAATTCCTACGAGCAGTACTTC
CDR3aa: CASSLLAGNSYEQYF
abundance: few
j_gene: TRBJ2-7
v_gene: TRBV27
d_gene: .

CDR3nt: TGTGCCAGCAAAGCAAAGGGGGCGCGCGGAAATGAGCAGTTCTTC
CDR3aa: CASKAKGARGNEQFF
abundance: .
j_gene: TRBJ2-1
v_gene: TRBV12-3/TRBV12-4
d_gene: TRBD1

CDR3nt: TGCAGTGCTTCAGCGGGGGACGAAGAGACCCAGTACTTC
CDR3aa: CSASAGDEETQYF
abundance: .
j_gene: TRBJ2-5
v_gene: TRBV20-1
d_gene: TRBD2

CDR3nt: TGTGCCAGCAGTTCCGGGACAGGGAGGTTTAACGACGAGCAGTACTTC
CDR3aa: CASSSGTGRFNDEQYF
abundance: .
j_gene: TRBJ2-7
v_gene: TRBV6-2/TRBV6-3
d_gene: TRBD1

CDR3nt: TGTGCCATCAGTGAGAGACTAGCGGGCGGGTACGAGCAGTACTTC
CDR3aa: CAISERLAGGYEQYF
abundance: many
j_gene: TRBJ2-7
v_gene: TRBV10-3
d_gene: TRBD2

CDR3nt: TGTGCCATCAGTGAGATCCCCGGGACAGGGACCGAAAAACTGTTTTTT
CDR3aa: CAISEIPGTGTEKLFF
abundance: .
j_gene: TRBJ1-4
v_gene: TRBV10-3
d_gene: TRBD1

CDR3nt: TGTGCCAGCAGCTTAAGGAAGGGAAACACCATATATTTT
CDR3aa: CASSLRKGNTIYF
abundance: .
j_gene: TRBJ1-3
v_gene: TRBV7-9
d_gene: .

CDR3nt: TGCGCCAGCAGCTTGGGGCTCCAAATGAACACTGAAGCTTTCTTT
CDR3aa: CASSLGLQMNTEAFF
abundance: few
j_gene: TRBJ1-1
v_gene: TRBV5-1
d_gene: .

CDR3nt: TGTGCCAGCAGCTTTGGGGTATGGGCCCAGTACTTC
CDR3aa: CASSFGVWAQYF
abundance: few
j_gene: TRBJ2-5
v_gene: TRBV7-9
d_gene: .

CDR3nt: TGTGCCAGCAGCTGGACTAGCGGGGATCGGTTCTTC
CDR3aa: CASSWTSGDRFF
abundance: few
j_gene: TRBJ2-1
v_gene: TRBV5-6
d_gene: TRBD2